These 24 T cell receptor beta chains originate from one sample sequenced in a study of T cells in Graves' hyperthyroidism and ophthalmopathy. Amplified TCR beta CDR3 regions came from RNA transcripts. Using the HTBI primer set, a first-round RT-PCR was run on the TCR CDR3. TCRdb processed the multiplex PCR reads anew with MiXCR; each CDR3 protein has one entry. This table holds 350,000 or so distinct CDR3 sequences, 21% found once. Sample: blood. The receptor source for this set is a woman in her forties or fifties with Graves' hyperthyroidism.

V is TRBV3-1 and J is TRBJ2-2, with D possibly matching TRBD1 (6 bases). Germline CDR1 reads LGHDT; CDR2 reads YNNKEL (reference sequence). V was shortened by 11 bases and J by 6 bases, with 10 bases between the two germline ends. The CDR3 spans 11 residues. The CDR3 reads CASKGAGELFF. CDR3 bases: TGTGCCTCCAAGGGGGCCGGGGAGCTGTTTTTT.

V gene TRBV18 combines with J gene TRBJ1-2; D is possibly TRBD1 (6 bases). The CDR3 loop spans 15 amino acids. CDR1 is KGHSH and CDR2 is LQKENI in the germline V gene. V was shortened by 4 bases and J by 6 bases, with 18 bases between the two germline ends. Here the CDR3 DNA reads TGTGCCAGCTCACGCCCCTTAGACAGGTCCGATGGCTACACCTTC. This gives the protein CASSRPLDRSDGYTF.

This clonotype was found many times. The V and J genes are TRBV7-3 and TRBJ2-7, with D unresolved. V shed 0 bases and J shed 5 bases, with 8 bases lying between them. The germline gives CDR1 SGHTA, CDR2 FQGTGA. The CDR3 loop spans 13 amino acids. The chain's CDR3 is CASSLTWVHEQYF. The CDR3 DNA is TGTGCCAGCAGCTTAACTTGGGTCCACGAGCAGTACTTC.

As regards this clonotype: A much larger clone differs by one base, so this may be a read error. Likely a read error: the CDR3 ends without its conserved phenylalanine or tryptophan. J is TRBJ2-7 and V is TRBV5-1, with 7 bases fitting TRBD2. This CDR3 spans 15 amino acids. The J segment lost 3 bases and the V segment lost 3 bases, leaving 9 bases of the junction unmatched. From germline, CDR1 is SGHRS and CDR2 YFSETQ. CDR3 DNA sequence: TGCGCCAGCAGCTGGGAGGGGAGGGCCGACTACGAGCAGTACTTG. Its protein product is CASSWEGRADYEQYL.

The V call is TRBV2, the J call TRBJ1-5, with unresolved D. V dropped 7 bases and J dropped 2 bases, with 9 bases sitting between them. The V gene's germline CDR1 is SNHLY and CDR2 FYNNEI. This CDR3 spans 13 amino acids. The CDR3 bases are TGTGCCAGCACTCGAGATGGCAATCAGCCCCAGCATTTT. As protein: CASTRDGNQPQHF.

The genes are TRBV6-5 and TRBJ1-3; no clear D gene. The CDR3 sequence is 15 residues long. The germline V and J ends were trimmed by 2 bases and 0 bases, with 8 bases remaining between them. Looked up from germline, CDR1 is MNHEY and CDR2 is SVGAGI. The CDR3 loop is CASSYQSSSGNTIYF. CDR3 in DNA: TGTGCCAGCAGTTACCAGTCCAGCTCTGGAAACACCATATATTTT.

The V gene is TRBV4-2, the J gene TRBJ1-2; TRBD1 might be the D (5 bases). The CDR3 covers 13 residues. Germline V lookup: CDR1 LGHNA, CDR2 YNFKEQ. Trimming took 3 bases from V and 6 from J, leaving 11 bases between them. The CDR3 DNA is TGTGCCAGCAGCCACTCACGGGGGGATGGCTACACCTTC. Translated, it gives CASSHSRGDGYTF.

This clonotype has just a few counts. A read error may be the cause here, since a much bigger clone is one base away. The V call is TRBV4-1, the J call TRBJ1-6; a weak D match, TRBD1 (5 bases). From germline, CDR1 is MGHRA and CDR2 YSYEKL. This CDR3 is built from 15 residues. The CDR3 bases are TGCGCCAGCAACCAAGATGGGACGACGAGTTCACCCCTCCACTTT. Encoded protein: CASNQDGTTSSPLHF.

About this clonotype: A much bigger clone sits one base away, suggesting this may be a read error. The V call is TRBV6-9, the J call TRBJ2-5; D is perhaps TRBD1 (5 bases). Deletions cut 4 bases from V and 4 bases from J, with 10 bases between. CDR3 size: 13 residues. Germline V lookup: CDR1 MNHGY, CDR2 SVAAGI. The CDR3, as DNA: TGTGCCAGCAGTTCACAGGCTCGAGAGACCCAGTACTTC. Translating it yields CASSSQARETQYF.

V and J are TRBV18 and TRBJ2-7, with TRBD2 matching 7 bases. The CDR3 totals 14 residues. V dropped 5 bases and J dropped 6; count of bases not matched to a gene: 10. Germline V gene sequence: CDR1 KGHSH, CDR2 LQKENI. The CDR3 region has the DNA TGTGCCAGCTCATCCGCGGCGGGAGTCGGCGAGCAGTACTTC. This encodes CASSSAAGVGEQYF.

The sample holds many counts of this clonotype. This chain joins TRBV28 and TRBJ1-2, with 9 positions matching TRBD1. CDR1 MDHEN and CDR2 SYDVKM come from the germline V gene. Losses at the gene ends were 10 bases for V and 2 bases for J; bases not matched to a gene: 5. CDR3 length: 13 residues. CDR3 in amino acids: CATRTGANYGYTF. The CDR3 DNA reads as TGTGCCACCCGGACAGGGGCGAACTATGGCTACACCTTC.

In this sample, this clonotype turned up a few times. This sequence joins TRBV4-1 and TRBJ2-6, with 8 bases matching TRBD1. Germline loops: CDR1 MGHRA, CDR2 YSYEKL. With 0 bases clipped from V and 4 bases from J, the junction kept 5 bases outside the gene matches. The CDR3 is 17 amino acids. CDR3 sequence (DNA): TGCGCCAGCAGCCAAGAGCAGGGGGCGGGGGGGGCCAACGTCCTGACTTTC. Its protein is CASSQEQGAGGANVLTF.

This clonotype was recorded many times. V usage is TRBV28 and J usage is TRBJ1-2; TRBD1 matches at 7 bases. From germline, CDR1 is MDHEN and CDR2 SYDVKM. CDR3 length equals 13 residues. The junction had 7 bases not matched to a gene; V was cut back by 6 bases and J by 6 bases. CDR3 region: CASSPHGTDGYTF. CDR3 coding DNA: TGTGCCAGCAGCCCCCACGGGACAGATGGCTACACCTTC.

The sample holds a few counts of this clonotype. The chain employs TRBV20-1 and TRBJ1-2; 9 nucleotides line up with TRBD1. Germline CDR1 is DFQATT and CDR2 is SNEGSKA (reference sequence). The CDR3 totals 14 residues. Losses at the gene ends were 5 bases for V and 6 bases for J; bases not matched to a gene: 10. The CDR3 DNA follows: TGCAGTGCTCAAAACCGGGACAGGGCGCATGGCTACACCTTC. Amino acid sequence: CSAQNRDRAHGYTF.

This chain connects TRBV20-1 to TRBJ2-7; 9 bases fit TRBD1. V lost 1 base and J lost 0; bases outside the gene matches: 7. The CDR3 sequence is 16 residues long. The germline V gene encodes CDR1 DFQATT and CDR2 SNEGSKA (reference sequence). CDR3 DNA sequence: TGCAGTGCTAGAGCCTTAGGGACAGGGAGCTCCTACGAGCAGTACTTC. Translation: CSARALGTGSSYEQYF.

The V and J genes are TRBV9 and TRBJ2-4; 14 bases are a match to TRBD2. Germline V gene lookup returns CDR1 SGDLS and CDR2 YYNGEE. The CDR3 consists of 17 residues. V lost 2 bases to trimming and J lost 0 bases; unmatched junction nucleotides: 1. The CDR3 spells CASSVGTSGRAKNIQYF. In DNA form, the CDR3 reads TGTGCCAGCAGCGTGGGGACTAGCGGGAGAGCCAAAAACATTCAGTACTTC. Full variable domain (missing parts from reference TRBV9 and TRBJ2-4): DSGVTQTPKHLITATGQRVTLRCSPRSGDLSVYWYQQSLDQGLQFLIQYYNGEERAKGNILERFSAQQFPDLHSELNLSSLELGDSALYFCASSVGTSGRAKNIQYFGAGTRLSVL.

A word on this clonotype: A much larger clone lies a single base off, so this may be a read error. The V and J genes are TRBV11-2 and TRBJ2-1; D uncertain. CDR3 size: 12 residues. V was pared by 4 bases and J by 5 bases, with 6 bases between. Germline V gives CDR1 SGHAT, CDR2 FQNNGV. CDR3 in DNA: TGTGCCAGCAGCTCGTGGGACAATGAGCAGTTCTTC. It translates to CASSSWDNEQFF.

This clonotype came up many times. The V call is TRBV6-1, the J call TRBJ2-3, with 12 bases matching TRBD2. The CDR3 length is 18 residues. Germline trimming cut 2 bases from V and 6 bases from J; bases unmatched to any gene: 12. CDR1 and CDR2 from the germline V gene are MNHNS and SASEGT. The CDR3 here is CASSEPARTSGIADTQYF. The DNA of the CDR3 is TGTGCCAGCAGTGAACCCGCACGGACTAGCGGGATCGCCGATACGCAGTATTTT.

CDR3 DNA: TGTGCCAGCAGTACACAGGGGCTAGCCAAAAACATTCAGTACTTC. Protein sequence: CASSTQGLAKNIQYF. V is TRBV2 and J is TRBJ2-4; 7 bases fit TRBD1. The germline V gene has CDR1 SNHLY and CDR2 FYNNEI. Losses at the gene ends were 5 bases for V and 0 bases for J; bases not matched to a gene: 4. The CDR3 extends over 15 amino acids.

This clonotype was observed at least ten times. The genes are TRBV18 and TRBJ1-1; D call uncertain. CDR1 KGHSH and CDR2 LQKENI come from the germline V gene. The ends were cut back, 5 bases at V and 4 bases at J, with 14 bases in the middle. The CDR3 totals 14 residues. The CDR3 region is CASSIGEVGTEAFF. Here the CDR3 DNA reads TGTGCCAGCTCAATCGGGGAGGTCGGCACTGAAGCTTTCTTT.

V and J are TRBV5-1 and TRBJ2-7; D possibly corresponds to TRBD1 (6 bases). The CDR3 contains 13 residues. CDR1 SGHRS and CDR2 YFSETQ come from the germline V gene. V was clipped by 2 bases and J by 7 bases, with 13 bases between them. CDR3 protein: CASSFSGEREQYF. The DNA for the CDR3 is TGCGCCAGCAGCTTTTCAGGGGAGAGGGAGCAGTACTTC.

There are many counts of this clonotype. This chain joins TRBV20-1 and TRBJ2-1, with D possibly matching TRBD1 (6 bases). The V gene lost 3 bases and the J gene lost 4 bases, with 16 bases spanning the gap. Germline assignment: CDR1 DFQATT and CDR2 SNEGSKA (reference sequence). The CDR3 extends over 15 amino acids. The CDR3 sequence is CSARGTMSGYNEQFF. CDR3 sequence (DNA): TGCAGTGCTAGGGGGACAATGAGTGGGTACAATGAGCAGTTCTTC.

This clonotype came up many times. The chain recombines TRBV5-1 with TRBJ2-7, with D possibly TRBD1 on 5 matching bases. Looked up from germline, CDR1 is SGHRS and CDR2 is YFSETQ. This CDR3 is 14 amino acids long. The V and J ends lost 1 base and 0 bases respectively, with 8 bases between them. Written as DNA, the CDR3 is TGCGCCAGCAGCTTGCTGGGGCACTCCTACGAGCAGTACTTC. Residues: CASSLLGHSYEQYF.

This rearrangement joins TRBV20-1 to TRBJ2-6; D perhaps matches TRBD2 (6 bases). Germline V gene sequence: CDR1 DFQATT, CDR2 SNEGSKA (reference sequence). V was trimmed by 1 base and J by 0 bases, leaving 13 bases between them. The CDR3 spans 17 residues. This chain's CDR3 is CSARGRDFTSGANVLTF. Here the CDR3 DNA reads TGCAGTGCTAGAGGAAGGGACTTCACCTCTGGGGCCAACGTCCTGACTTTC.